The clone carrying this TCR beta chain was detected ten times or more. The data are from a study of regulatory T cells in long-lasting Graves disease. Looking at the study overall: For under 3 months, newly diagnosed Graves' patients had been taking antithyroid drugs.

Researchers made TCR beta libraries by using iRepertoire HTBI primers and running Arm-PCR on CDR3 regions. TCRdb independently ran MiXCR on the multiplex PCR reads; one entry per CDR3 protein. The sample lists approximately 470,000 distinct CDR3 sequences, 15% to 20% seen once, with roughly an eighth in the top ten. Sample time point: newly diagnosed GD, antithyroid drugs for less than 3 months. The authors made the TCR library using RNA they extracted from PBMCs. An endocrinology department located in Xi'an, China, was where the patients came from. This CDR3 has 15 amino acids. V was trimmed by 6 bases and J by 4 bases, leaving 18 bases between them. These data also featured in a second study, about T cells in Graves' hyperthyroidism and ophthalmopathy.

The chain combines TRBV12-3 or TRBV12-4 with TRBJ1-1; tentative D call: TRBD1 (6 bases). The source of this sequence is a man in his forties with Graves disease. This specimen consisted of peripheral blood mononuclear cells (PBMCs), obtained at new diagnosis, from a patient treated with antithyroid drugs. The CDR3 DNA sequence: TGTGCCAGCAGCCAAGGGGGGGGCGGGCGCACTGAAGCTTTCTTT. Protein: CASSQGGGGRTEAFF.